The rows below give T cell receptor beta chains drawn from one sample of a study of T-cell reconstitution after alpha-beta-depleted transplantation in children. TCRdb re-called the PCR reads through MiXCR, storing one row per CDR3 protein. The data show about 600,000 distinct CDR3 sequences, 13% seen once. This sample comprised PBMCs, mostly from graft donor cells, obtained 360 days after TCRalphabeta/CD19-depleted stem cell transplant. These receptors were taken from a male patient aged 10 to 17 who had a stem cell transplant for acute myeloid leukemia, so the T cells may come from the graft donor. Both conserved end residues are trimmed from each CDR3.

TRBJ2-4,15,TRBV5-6,ASSFKPNLRVRNIQY
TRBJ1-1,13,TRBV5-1,ASSLGAGGNTEAF
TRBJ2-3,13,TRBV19,ASRIGRALTDTQY
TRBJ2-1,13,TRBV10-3,AISEGGSSYNEQF
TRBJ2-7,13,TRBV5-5,ASSFGTGVDYEQY
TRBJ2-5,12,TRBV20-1,SAPRLASEETQY
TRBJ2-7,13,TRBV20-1,SAREVGASHGEQY
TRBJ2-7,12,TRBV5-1,ASSWTGEFYEQY
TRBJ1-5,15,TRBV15,ATSRDQGSGAIQPQH
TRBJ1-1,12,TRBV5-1,ASTDRAMNTEAF
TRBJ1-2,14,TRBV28,ASSRFDRVGDYGYT
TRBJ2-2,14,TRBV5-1,ASSLDRLTNTGELF
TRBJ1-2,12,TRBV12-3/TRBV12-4,ASSFTGANYGYT
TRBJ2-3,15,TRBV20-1,SATGTSGNPSPDTQY
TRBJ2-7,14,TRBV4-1,ASSLTSGRATYEQY
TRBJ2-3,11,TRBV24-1,ATSGANLDTQY
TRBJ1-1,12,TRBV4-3,ASSQDAIYTEAF
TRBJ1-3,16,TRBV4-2,ASSQGGDQGAGGNTIY
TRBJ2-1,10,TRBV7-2,ASSLLPNEQF
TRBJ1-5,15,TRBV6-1,ASSLLRTGDSNQPQH
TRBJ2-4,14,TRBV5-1,ASSLWGQGRARNKY
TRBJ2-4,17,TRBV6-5,ASSYRPSGRFGAKNIQY
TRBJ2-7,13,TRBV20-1,SARAGSTHSYEQY
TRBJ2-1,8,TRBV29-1,SVPAYEQF
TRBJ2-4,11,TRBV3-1,ASSQDLGLSQY
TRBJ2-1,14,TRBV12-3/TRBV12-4,ASSLGKAGVNNEQF
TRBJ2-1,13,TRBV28,ASSIGGVAYNEQF
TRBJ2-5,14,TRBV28,ASSPPGQGAVETQY
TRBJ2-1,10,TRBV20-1,SATDRPNEQF
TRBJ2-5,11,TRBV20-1,SARPKHQETQY
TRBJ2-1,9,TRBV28,ASRTYNEQF
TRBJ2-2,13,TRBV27,ASSPNLQGAGELF
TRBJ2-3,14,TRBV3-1,ASSLMTGLATDTQY
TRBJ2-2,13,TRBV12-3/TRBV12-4,ASSLTRTSAGELF
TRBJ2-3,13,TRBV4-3,ASRPTGISTDTQY
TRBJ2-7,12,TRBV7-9,ASTRGQTSYEQY
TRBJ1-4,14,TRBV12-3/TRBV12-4,ASSRTSGSINEKLF
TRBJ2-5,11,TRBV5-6,ASSRRGMETQY
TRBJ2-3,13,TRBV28,ASSSSAKATDTQY
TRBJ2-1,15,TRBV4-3,ASSQEVGLAAYNEQF
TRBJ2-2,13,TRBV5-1,ASSLDPTNTGELF
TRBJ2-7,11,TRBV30,AWSLSGLAEQY
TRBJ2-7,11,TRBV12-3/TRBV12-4,ASRGNPSYEQY
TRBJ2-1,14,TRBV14,ASSQVGRELYNEQF
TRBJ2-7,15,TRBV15,ATSRDSGTGVSYEQY
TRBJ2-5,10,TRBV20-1,SAAPFEETQY
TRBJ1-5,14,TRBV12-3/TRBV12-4,ASSLAGPRNSQPQH
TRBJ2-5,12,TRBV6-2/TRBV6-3,ASRLPGYQETQY
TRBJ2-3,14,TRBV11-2,ASSLRTSGGTDTQY
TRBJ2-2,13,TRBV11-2,ASSFGGKVTGELF
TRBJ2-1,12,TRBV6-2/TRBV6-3,ASSLSGRGNEQF
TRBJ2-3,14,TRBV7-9,ASSPGLAGFADTQY
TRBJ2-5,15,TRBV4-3,ASSQDPREAAGETQY
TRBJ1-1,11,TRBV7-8,ASSFEFLEEDF
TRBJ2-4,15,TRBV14,ASSHHRDNLAKNIQY
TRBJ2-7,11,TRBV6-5,ASSYQDRYEQY
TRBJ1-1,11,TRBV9,ASSPQGRTEAF
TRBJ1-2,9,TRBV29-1,SGWTGDGYT